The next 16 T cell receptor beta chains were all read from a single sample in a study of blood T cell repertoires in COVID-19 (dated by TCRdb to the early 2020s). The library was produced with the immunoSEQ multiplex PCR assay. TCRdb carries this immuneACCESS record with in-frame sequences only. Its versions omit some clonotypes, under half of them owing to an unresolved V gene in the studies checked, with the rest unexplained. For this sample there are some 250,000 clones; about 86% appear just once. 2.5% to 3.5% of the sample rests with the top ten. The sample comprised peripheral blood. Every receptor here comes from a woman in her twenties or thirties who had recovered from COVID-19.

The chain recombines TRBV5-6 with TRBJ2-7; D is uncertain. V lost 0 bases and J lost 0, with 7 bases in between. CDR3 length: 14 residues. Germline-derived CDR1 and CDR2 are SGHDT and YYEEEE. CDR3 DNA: TGTGCCAGCAGCTTGGAACAGTACTCCTACGAGCAGTACTTC. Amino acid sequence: CASSLEQYSYEQYF. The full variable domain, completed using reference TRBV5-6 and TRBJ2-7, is DAGVTQSPTHLIKTRGQQVTLRCSPKSGHDTVSWYQQALGQGPQFIFQYYEEEERQRGNFPDRFSGHQFPNYSSELNVNALLLGDSALYLCASSLEQYSYEQYFGPGTRLTVT.

CDR3 coding DNA: TGTGTCAGAAGCTTAAATGTTCGGGACAGCTCCTACGAGCAGTACTTC. Protein product: CVRSLNVRDSSYEQYF. The chain couples TRBV7-5 to TRBJ2-7; whether TRBD1, the table's D call, matches the DNA was not checked. TRBV7-5 is deemed a pseudogene. This CDR3 spans 16 amino acids.

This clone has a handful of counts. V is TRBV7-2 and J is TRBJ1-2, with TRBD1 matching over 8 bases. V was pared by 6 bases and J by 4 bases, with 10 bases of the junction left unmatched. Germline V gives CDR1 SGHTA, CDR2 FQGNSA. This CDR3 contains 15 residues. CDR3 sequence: CASSRQGFGGYGYTF. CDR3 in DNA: TGTGCCAGCAGTCGACAGGGGTTTGGAGGCTATGGCTACACCTTC.

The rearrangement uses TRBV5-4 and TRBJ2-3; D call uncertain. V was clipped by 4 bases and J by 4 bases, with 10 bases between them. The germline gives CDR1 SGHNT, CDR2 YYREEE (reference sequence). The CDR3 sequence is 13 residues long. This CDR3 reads CASSPQGADTQYF. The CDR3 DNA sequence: TGTGCCAGCAGCCCTCAAGGAGCAGATACGCAGTATTTT.

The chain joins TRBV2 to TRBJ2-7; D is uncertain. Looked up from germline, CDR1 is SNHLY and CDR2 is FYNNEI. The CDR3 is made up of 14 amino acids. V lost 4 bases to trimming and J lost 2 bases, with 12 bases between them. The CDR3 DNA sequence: TGTGCCAGCAGTGGGGCAGACCATACCTACGAGCAGTACTTC. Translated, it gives CASSGADHTYEQYF.

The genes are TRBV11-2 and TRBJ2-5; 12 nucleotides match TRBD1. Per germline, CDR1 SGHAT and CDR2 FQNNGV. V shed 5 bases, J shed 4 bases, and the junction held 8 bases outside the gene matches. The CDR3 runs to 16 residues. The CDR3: CASSHRDRGLVETQYF. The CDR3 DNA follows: TGTGCCAGCAGCCACCGGGACAGGGGGCTAGTAGAGACCCAGTACTTC.

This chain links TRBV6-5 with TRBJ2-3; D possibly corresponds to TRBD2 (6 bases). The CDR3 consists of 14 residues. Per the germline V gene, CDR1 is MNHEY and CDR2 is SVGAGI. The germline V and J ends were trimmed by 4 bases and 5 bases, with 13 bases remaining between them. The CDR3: CASSSAPGGDTQYF. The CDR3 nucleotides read TGTGCCAGCAGTTCCGCGCCCGGGGGAGATACGCAGTATTTT.

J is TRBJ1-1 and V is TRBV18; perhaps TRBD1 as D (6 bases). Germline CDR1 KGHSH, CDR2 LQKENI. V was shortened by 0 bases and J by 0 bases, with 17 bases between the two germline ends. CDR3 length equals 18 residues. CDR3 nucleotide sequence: TGTGCCAGCTCACCACCGCGTTGGGGGGGCGGCTTGAACACTGAAGCTTTCTTT. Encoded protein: CASSPPRWGGGLNTEAFF.

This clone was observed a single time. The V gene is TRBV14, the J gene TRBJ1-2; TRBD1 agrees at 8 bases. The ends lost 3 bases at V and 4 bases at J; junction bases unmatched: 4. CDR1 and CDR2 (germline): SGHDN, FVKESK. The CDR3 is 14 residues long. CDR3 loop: CASSQGQAIYGYTF. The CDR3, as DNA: TGTGCCAGCAGCCAGGGACAGGCCATCTATGGCTACACCTTC.

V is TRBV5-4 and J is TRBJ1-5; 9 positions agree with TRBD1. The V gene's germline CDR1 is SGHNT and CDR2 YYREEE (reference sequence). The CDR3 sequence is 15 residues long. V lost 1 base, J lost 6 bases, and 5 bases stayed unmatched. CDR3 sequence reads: CASSLMGQGAQPQHF. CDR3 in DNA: TGTGCCAGCAGCTTGATGGGACAGGGCGCTCAGCCCCAGCATTTT.

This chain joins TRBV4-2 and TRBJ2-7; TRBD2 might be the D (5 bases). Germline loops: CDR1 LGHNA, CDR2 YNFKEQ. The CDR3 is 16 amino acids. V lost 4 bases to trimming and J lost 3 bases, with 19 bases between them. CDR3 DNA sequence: TGTGCCAGCAGCCCCCTGAGGGTGACTTTTAACTACGAGCAGTACTTC. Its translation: CASSPLRVTFNYEQYF.

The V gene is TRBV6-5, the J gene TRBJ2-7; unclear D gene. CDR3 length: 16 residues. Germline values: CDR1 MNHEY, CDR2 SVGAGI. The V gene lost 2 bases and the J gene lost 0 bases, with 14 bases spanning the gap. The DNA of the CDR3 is TGTGCCAGCAGTTACGACCATCCGAGGAGCTCCTACGAGCAGTACTTC. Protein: CASSYDHPRSSYEQYF.

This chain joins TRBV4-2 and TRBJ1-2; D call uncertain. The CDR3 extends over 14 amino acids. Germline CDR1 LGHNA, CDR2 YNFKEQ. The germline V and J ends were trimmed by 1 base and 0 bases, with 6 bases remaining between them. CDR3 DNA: TGTGCCAGCAGCCAAGGTACAGCTAACTATGGCTACACCTTC. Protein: CASSQGTANYGYTF.

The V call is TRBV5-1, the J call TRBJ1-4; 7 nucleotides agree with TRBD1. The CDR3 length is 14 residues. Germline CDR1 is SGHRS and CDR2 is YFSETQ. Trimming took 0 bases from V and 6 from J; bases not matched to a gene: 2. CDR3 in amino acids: CASSLGRGDEKLFF. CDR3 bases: TGCGCCAGCAGCTTGGGCAGGGGGGATGAAAAACTGTTTTTT. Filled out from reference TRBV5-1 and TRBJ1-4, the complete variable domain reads KAGVTQTPRYLIKTRGQQVTLSCSPISGHRSVSWYQQTPGQGLQFLFEYFSETQRNKGNFPGRFSGRQFSNSRSEMNVSTLELGDSALYLCASSLGRGDEKLFFGSGTQLSVL.

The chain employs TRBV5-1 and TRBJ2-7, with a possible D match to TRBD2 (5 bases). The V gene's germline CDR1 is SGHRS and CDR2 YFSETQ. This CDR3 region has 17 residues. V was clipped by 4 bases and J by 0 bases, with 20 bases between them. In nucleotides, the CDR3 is TGCGCCAGCAGCCCCATAGGACTGATTACGAGCTCCTACGAGCAGTACTTC. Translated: CASSPIGLITSSYEQYF.

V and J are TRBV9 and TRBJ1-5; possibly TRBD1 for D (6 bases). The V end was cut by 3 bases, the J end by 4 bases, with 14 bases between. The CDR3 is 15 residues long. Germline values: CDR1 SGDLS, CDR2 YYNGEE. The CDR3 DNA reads TGTGCCAGCAGCGCGTCCGGGACATCAAATCAGCCCCAGCATTTT. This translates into CASSASGTSNQPQHF.